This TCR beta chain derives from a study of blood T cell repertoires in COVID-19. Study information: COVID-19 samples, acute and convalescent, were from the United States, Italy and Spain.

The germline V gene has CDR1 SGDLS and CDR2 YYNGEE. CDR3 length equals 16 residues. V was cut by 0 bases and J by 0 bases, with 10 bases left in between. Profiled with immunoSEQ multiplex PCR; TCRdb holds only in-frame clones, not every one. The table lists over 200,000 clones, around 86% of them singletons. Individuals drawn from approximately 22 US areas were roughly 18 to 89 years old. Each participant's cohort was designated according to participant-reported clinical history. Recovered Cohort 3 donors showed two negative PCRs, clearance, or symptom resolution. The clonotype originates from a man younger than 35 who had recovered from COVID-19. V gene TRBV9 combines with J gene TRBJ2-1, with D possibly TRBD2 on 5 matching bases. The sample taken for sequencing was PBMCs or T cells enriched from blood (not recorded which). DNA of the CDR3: TGTGCCAGCAGCGTAGCTTCAGCGGCCTCCTACAATGAGCAGTTCTTC. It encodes CASSVASAASYNEQFF.